The source of this T cell receptor beta chain is a study of CD8+ T cells in alopecia areata. For the study at large: Transfer of skin from 6-12-month-old C3H/HeJ graft donors with spontaneous alopecia was made to approximately 6-11-week-old female C3H/HeJ mice. General study results and limits: Resident alphabeta T cells of normal skin are also sequenced in scalp samples. Normal scalp showed lower clonality than lesional scalp, especially alopecia totalis/universalis. Possibly because of HLA-related factors, TCR sharing was less clear across patients than in mice.

Extracted RNA was reverse transcribed, and the resulting cDNA served as sequencing template. Some clones are missing from TCRdb's copy, which holds only in-frame ones; the method was immunoSEQ multiplex PCR. The record shows under 350,000 clones for this sample, with no singletons present. Comment on this clone: The target antigen is unknown. The listed genes are named as in mouse. The read comes to an end 4 residues before the CDR3 does, leaving the germline J gene to fill in the end.

A panel of CD4, CD8alpha, NKG2D, NKG2ACE and other markers served to sort pooled cutaneous lymph node cells. CDR3 length: 15 amino acids. Germline lookup yields CDR1 NSQYPW and CDR2 LRSPGD (reference sequence). Trimming stripped 1 base from V and 3 bases from J, with 11 bases between. This clonotype was obtained from a C3H/HeJ mouse with alopecia areata. The strain's MHC: H2-k. The chain has TRBV1 and TRBJ2-5; a possible D gene is TRBD1 (5 bases). The sample was CD4+ T cells sorted from a lymph node. The CDR3 region is CTCSAGTPIQDTQYF. The CDR3 bases that were read are TGCACCTGCAGTGCAGGGACACCCATACAAGAC.